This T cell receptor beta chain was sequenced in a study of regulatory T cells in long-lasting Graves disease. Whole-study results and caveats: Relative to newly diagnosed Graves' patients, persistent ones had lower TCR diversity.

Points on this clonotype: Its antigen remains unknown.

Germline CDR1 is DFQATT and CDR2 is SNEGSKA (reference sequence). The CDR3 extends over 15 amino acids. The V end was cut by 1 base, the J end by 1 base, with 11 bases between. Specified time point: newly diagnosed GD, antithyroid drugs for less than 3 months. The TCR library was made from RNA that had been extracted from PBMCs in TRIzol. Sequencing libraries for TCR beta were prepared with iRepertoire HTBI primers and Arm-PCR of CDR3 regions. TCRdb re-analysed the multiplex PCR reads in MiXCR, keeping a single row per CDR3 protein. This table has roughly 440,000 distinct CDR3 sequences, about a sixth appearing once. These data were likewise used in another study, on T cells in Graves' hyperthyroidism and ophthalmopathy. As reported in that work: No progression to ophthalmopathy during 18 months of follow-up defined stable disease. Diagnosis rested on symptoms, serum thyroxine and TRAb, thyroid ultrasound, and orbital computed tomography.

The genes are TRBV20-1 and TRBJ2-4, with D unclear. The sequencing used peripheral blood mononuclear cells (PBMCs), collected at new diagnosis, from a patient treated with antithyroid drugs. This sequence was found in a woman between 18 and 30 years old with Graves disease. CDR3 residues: CSARVLITAKNIQYF. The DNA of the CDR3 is TGCAGTGCTAGAGTCCTTATTACGGCCAAAAACATTCAGTACTTC.